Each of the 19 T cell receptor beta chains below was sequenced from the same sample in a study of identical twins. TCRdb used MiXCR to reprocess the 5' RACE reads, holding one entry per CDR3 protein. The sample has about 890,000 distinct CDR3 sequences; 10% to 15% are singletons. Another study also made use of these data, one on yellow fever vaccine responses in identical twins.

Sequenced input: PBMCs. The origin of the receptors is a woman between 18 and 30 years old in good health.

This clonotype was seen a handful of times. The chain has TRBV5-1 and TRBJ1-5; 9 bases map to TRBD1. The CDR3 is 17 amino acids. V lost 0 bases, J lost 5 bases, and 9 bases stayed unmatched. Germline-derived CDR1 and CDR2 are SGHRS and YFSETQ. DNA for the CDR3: TGCGCCAGCAGCTTGGGGCTAGGGGACAGGGATGATCAGCCCCAGCATTTT. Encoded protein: CASSLGLGDRDDQPQHF.

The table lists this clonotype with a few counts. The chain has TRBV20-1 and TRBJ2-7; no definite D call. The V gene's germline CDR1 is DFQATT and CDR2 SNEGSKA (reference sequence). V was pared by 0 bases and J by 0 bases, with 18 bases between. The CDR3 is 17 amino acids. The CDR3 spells CSARDSLGRRISYEQYV. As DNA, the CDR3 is TGCAGTGCTAGAGATTCTCTTGGTCGGCGGATCTCCTACGAGCAGTACGTC.

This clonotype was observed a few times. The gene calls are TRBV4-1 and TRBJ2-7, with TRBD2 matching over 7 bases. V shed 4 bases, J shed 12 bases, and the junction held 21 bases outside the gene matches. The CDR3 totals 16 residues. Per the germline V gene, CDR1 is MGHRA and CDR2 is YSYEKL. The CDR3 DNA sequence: TGCGCCAGCAGCCTAGTCGGGGGGACGGAAAAATCGAGCGTGTACGTC. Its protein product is CASSLVGGTEKSSVYV.

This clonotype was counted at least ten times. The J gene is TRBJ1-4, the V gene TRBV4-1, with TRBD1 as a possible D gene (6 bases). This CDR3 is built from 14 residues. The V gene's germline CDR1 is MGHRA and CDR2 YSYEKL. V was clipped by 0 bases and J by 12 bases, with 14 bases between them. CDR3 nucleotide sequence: TGCGCCAGCAGCCAAGATACAGGGCGGATGGAACTGTTTTTT. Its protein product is CASSQDTGRMELFF.

CDR3 nucleotide sequence: TGCGCCAGCAGCCAAAGGGAGAGTGGGTACAATGAGCAGTTCTTC. It yields the protein CASSQRESGYNEQFF. This chain connects TRBV4-1 to TRBJ2-1; maybe TRBD2 (5 bases). Between the trimmed V and J ends, which lost 2 bases and 4 bases, there was a span of 12 bases. The CDR3 is 15 amino acids. Germline CDR1 and CDR2: MGHRA and YSYEKL.

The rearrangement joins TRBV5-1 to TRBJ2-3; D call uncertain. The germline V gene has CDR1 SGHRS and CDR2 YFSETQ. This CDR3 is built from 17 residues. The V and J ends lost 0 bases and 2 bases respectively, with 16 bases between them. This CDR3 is CASSLEPPSLNTDTQYF. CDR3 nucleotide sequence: TGCGCCAGCAGCTTGGAGCCACCCAGCCTAAACACAGATACGCAGTATTTT.

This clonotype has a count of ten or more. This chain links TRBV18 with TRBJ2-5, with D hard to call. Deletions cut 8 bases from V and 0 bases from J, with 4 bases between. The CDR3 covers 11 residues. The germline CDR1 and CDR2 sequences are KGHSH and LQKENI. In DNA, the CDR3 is TGTGCCAGCAGCAACCAAGAGACCCAGTACTTC. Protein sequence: CASSNQETQYF.

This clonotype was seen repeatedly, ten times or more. The CDR3 bases are TGTGCCATCGGGTCTAGCGGGAGGGAAGAGACCCAGTACTTC. Its translation is CAIGSSGREETQYF. The chain employs TRBV10-3 and TRBJ2-5, with 12 positions matching TRBD2. With V trimmed by 8 bases and J by 3 bases, 4 bases remained unmatched. The CDR3 contains 14 residues. Germline V gene sequence: CDR1 ENHRY, CDR2 SYGVKD.

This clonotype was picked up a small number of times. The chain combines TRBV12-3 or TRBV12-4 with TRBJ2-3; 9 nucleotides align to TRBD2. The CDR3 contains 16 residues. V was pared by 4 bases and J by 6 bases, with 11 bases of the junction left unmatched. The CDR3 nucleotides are TGTGCCAGCAGTTCCATTAGCGGGAGACGGGCGGATACGCAGTATTTT. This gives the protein CASSSISGRRADTQYF.

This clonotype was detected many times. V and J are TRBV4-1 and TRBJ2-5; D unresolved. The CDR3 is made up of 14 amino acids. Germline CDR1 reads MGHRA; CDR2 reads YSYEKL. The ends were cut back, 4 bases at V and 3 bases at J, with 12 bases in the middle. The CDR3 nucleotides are TGCGCCAGCAGCCCCACCGGAGCAGAAGAGACCCAGTACTTC. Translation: CASSPTGAEETQYF.

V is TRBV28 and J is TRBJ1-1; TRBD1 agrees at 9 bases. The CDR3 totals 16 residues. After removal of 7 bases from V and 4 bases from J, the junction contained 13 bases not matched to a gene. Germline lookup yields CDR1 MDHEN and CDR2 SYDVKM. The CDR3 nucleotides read TGTGCCAGCAAAGGAACAGGGGGCTCGATGGGCACTGAAGCTTTCTTT. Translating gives CASKGTGGSMGTEAFF.

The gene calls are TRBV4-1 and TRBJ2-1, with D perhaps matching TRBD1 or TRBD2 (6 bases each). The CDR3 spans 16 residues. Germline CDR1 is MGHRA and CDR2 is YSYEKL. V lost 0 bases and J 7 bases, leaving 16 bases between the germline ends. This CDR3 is CASSQEEGGRDNEQFF. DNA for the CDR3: TGCGCCAGCAGCCAAGAGGAGGGGGGACGGGATAATGAGCAGTTCTTC.

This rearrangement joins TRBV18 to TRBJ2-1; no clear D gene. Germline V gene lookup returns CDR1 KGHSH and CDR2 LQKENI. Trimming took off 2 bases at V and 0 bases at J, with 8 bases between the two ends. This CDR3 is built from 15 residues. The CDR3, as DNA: TGTGCCAGCTCACCATTACTTAGCTCCTACAATGAGCAGTTCTTC. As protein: CASSPLLSSYNEQFF.

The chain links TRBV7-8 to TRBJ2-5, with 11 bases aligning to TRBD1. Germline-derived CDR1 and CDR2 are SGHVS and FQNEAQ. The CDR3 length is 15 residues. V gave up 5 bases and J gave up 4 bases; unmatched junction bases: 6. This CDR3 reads CASSMRTGGGETQYF. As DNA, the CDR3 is TGTGCCAGCAGCATGAGGACAGGGGGCGGAGAGACCCAGTACTTC.

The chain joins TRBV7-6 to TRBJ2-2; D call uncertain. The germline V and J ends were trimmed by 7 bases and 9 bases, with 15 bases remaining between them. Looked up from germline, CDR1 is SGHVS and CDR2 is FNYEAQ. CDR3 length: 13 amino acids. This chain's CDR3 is CASTKGAHRELFF. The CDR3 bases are TGTGCCAGCACCAAGGGCGCTCACCGGGAGCTGTTTTTT.

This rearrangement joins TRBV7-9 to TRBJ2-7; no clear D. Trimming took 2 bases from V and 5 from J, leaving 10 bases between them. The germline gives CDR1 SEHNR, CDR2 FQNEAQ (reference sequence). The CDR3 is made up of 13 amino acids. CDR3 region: CASSLLSSHEQYF. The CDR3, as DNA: TGTGCCAGCAGCTTACTCAGTTCCCACGAGCAGTACTTC.

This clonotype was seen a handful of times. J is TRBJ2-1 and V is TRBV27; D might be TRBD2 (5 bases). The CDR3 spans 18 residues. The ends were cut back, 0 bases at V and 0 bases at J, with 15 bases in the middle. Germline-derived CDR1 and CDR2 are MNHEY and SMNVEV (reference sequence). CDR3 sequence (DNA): TGTGCCAGCAGTTTATCGATCGGGGTAGTTTCCTCCTACAATGAGCAGTTCTTC. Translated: CASSLSIGVVSSYNEQFF.

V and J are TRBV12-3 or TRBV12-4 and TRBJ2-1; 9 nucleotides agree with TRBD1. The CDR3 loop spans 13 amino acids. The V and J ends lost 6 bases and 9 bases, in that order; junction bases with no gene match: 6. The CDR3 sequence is CASRNRGQGEQFF. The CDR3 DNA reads TGTGCCAGCAGAAACAGGGGGCAGGGTGAGCAGTTCTTC.

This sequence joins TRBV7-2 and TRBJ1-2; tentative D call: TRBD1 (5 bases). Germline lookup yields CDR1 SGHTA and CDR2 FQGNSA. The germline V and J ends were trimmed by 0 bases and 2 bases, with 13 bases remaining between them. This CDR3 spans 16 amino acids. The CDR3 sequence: CASSLAQGVGNYGYTF. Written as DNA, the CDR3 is TGTGCCAGCAGCTTAGCCCAAGGGGTGGGGAACTATGGCTACACCTTC.